Shown below are 22 T cell receptor beta chains from a single sample sequenced in a study of OX40 agonist ivuxolimab in advanced cancers. TCRdb keeps only in-frame clones here, not all; method: immunoSEQ multiplex PCR. The sample yields under 80,000 clones, approximately 86% seen once. The sample here was CD4+ or CD8+ T cells sorted from blood, taken in a trial of the OX40 agonist ivuxolimab. All receptors come from an adult with an advanced solid tumor such as melanoma, head and neck, liver or kidney cancer.

The chain couples TRBV7-2 to TRBJ1-1; D remains unclear. The germline V gene encodes CDR1 SGHTA and CDR2 FQGNSA. V was trimmed by 2 bases and J by 6 bases, leaving 13 bases between them. The CDR3 sequence is 14 residues long. The CDR3 nucleotides are TGTGCCAGCAGCTTAAAAGCGGGTAGCGCTGAAGCTTTCTTT. This translates into CASSLKAGSAEAFF.

This clone was observed once. This sequence joins TRBV5-1 and TRBJ2-3; 10 bases are shared with TRBD1. The V gene end was trimmed by 2 bases and the J gene end by 6 bases; junction bases not matched to a gene: 6. The CDR3 loop spans 15 amino acids. Germline values: CDR1 SGHRS, CDR2 YFSETQ. The CDR3 spells CASSLEGQGVDTQYF. CDR3 nucleotides: TGCGCCAGCAGCTTAGAAGGACAGGGGGTTGATACGCAGTATTTT.

This rearrangement joins TRBV9 to TRBJ2-7, with D perhaps matching TRBD1 (5 bases). Trimming shortened V by 0 bases and J by 7 bases, and 14 bases separated the two germline ends. From germline, CDR1 is SGDLS and CDR2 YYNGEE. The CDR3 length is 14 residues. The CDR3 DNA is TGTGCCAGCAGCGTAGGACAGCCTACTGGGGAGCAGTACTTC. Translated, it gives CASSVGQPTGEQYF. Looking up the rest from reference TRBV9 and TRBJ2-7 gives the full variable domain: DSGVTQTPKHLITATGQRVTLRCSPRSGDLSVYWYQQSLDQGLQFLIQYYNGEERAKGNILERFSAQQFPDLHSELNLSSLELGDSALYFCASSVGQPTGEQYFGPGTRLTVT.

This clone was observed a few times. The V call is TRBV30, the J call TRBJ1-5; the D gene is possibly TRBD1 (5 bases). The ends were cut back, 2 bases at V and 7 bases at J, with 15 bases in the middle. Germline V gene lookup returns CDR1 GTSNPN and CDR2 SVGIG (reference sequence). CDR3 length: 14 residues. The CDR3 DNA is TGTGCCTGGAGTAACCGGCAGGGAGGACAGCCCCAGCATTTT. This encodes CAWSNRQGGQPQHF.

This clone was found once. V and J are TRBV28 and TRBJ1-1; no firm D call. This CDR3 is 13 amino acids long. The germline CDR1 and CDR2 sequences are MDHEN and SYDVKM. The germline V and J ends were trimmed by 9 bases and 2 bases, with 13 bases remaining between them. The CDR3 coding sequence is TGTGCCAGTAATGACGGTACTAACACTGAAGCTTTCTTT. Protein product: CASNDGTNTEAFF.

The chain joins TRBV29-1 to TRBJ2-5; 8 bases map to TRBD1. Trimming cost V 4 bases and J 5 bases; bases outside gene matches: 9. This CDR3 is built from 14 residues. The germline CDR1 and CDR2 sequences are SQVTM and ANQGSEA. The CDR3 protein is CSVAPGRQGETQYF. The CDR3, as DNA: TGCAGCGTTGCACCAGGACGACAGGGGGAGACCCAGTACTTC.

The chain is built from TRBV10-2 and TRBJ2-1, with a tentative D call TRBD2 (5 bases). The CDR3 has 14 residues. Between the trimmed V and J ends, which lost 8 bases and 7 bases, there was a span of 18 bases. CDR1 and CDR2 (germline): WSHSY, SAAADI. CDR3: CASFFGGARNEQFF. As DNA, the CDR3 is TGCGCCAGCTTCTTTGGAGGAGCCCGGAATGAGCAGTTCTTC.

The J gene is TRBJ2-7, the V gene TRBV19; 9 bases agree with TRBD1. V shed 5 bases, J shed 4 bases, and the junction held 6 bases outside the gene matches. The CDR3 contains 14 residues. Germline V gives CDR1 LNHDA, CDR2 SQIVND (reference sequence). The chain's CDR3 is CASSYRGRGYEQYF. The CDR3 nucleotides read TGTGCCAGTAGTTACAGGGGGCGCGGGTACGAGCAGTACTTC.

J is TRBJ1-5 and V is TRBV27; TRBD1 is a possible D gene (5 bases). The CDR3 loop spans 18 amino acids. Trimming shortened V by 4 bases and J by 1 base, and 20 bases separated the two germline ends. Germline-derived CDR1 and CDR2 are MNHEY and SMNVEV (reference sequence). The CDR3 is CASSSVPSGWGSNQPQHF. The CDR3 DNA follows: TGTGCCAGCAGTTCCGTTCCCTCAGGGTGGGGAAGCAATCAGCCCCAGCATTTT.

This rearrangement joins TRBV19 to TRBJ2-2, with 9 bases lining up with TRBD1. Germline assignment: CDR1 LNHDA and CDR2 SQIVND (reference sequence). This CDR3 region has 14 residues. J gave up 6 bases and V 7 bases, and 6 bases lay outside the gene matches. CDR3 amino acids: CASTKQGAAGELFF. The CDR3 DNA sequence: TGTGCCAGTACCAAACAGGGGGCGGCCGGGGAGCTGTTTTTT.

The chain recombines TRBV6-1 with TRBJ2-7; possible D gene TRBD2, 7 bases. This CDR3 spans 15 amino acids. Germline-derived CDR1 and CDR2 are MNHNS and SASEGT. The V end was cut by 5 bases, the J end by 2 bases, with 16 bases between. The CDR3 protein is CASSLAVGGAYEQYF. The DNA of the CDR3 is TGTGCCAGCAGTTTGGCGGTAGGGGGGGCCTACGAGCAGTACTTC.

This clone was seen only a few times. The rearrangement links TRBV7-2 to TRBJ2-1; D remains unclear. This CDR3 region has 15 residues. The V gene lost 5 bases and the J gene lost 16 bases, with 27 bases spanning the gap. Germline-derived CDR1 and CDR2 are SGHTA and FQGNSA. The DNA for the CDR3 is TGTGCCAGCAGCGGAGACCAAACCCAGGCAGAACAAGGCTTCTTC. Its translation: CASSGDQTQAEQGFF.

The V and J genes are TRBV28 and TRBJ2-2; 8 bases fit TRBD2. The germline V gene encodes CDR1 MDHEN and CDR2 SYDVKM. The CDR3 length is 14 residues. V lost 8 bases, J lost 0 bases, and 2 bases stayed unmatched. DNA of the CDR3: TGTGCCAGCCTTAGCGGGGCGAACACCGGGGAGCTGTTTTTT. Residues: CASLSGANTGELFF. Looking up the rest from reference TRBV28 and TRBJ2-2 gives the full variable domain: DVKVTQSSRYLVKRTGEKVFLECVQDMDHENMFWYRQDPGLGLRLIYFSYDVKMKEKGDIPEGYSVSREKKERFSLILESASTNQTSMYLCASLSGANTGELFFGEGSRLTVL.

The chain employs TRBV6-1 and TRBJ1-3; a weak D match, TRBD1 (6 bases). This CDR3 has 17 amino acids. Trimming shortened V by 2 bases and J by 0 bases, and 14 bases separated the two germline ends. The germline CDR1 and CDR2 sequences are MNHNS and SASEGT. CDR3 sequence: CASSEYEGGFSGNTIYF. CDR3 DNA: TGTGCCAGCAGTGAATATGAGGGGGGGTTCTCTGGAAACACCATATATTTT.

This rearrangement joins TRBV19 to TRBJ1-4, with TRBD1 identical over 7 bases. V trimming: 10 bases; J trimming: 7 bases; junction bases outside the gene matches: 12. The CDR3 is 14 amino acids. The germline V gene has CDR1 LNHDA and CDR2 SQIVND (reference sequence). CDR3 amino acids: CATRDTGVGEKLFF. The DNA for the CDR3 is TGTGCCACCCGGGACACAGGGGTAGGTGAAAAACTGTTTTTT.

The chain combines TRBV30 with TRBJ1-5; possible D gene TRBD1, 6 bases. Germline CDR1 GTSNPN, CDR2 SVGIG (reference sequence). Trimming took 0 bases from V and 11 from J, leaving 17 bases between them. The CDR3 is made up of 14 amino acids. DNA of the CDR3: TGTGCCTGGAGTGTTCGGGGGCAGGCTTTGTCCCAGCATTTT. It translates to CAWSVRGQALSQHF. Complete variable domain (other parts from reference TRBV30 and TRBJ1-5): SQTIHQWPATLVQPVGSPLSLECTVEGTSNPNLYWYRQAAGRGLQLLFYSVGIGQISSEVPQNLSASRPQDRQFILSSKKLLLSDSGFYLCAWSVRGQALSQHFGDGTRLSIL.

The J gene is TRBJ1-5, the V gene TRBV19; 11 bases agree with TRBD1. This CDR3 comprises 18 residues. Trimming removed 8 bases from V and 1 base from J; junction bases left unmatched: 13. Germline CDR1 is LNHDA and CDR2 is SQIVND (reference sequence). As DNA, the CDR3 is TGTGCCAGTTCCCCATGGACAGGGGGCCCCATAAGCAATCAGCCCCAGCATTTT. It encodes CASSPWTGGPISNQPQHF.

This chain joins TRBV27 and TRBJ2-7; no reliable D call. Germline CDR1 is MNHEY and CDR2 is SMNVEV (reference sequence). CDR3 length: 13 residues. Trimming removed 3 bases at V and 0 bases at J, with 6 bases between. The DNA of the CDR3 is TGTGCCAGCAGTTTCTTGGGCTCCTACGAGCAGTACTTC. Translated, it gives CASSFLGSYEQYF.

This chain joins TRBV5-1 and TRBJ2-1, with 15 bases lining up with TRBD2. V gave up 3 bases and J gave up 12 bases; unmatched junction bases: 4. Per germline, CDR1 SGHRS and CDR2 YFSETQ. The CDR3 length is 14 residues. The CDR3 bases are TGCGCCAGCAGCTCCGGACTAGCGGGAGGGGGGCAGTTCTTC. It specifies CASSSGLAGGGQFF.

This chain uses TRBV19 with TRBJ2-1; 12 nucleotides agree with TRBD2. Per the germline V gene, CDR1 is LNHDA and CDR2 is SQIVND (reference sequence). Trimming at V came to 8 bases and at J to 5 bases, leaving 7 bases not matched to a gene. This CDR3 is built from 15 residues. The CDR3 DNA reads TGTGCCAGTCAACTCGGACTAGCGGGGCACAATGAGCAGTTCTTC. Its protein product is CASQLGLAGHNEQFF.

The chain is built from TRBV6-5 and TRBJ1-2; 8 bases agree with TRBD1. Germline V gives CDR1 MNHEY, CDR2 SVGAGI. V trimming: 6 bases; J trimming: 8 bases; junction bases outside the gene matches: 5. This CDR3 is built from 12 residues. The CDR3 DNA is TGTGCCAGCAGCAAGACAGGGGTAGGCTACACCTTC. This codes for CASSKTGVGYTF.

This chain joins TRBV19 and TRBJ1-3; no definite D call. Trimming pared 5 bases from V and 5 bases from J, leaving 10 bases between. CDR1 is LNHDA and CDR2 is SQIVND in the germline V gene (reference sequence). This CDR3 is built from 13 residues. The CDR3: CASSSPGRNTIYF. The CDR3 coding sequence is TGTGCCAGTAGTTCCCCTGGGCGAAACACCATATATTTT.